The 26 T cell receptor beta chains below all came from one sample that was sequenced in a study of metastatic and nonmetastatic thyroid tumors. TCRdb reassembled clones from the PCR reads with MiXCR. Seen here are tens of thousands of clones, about 30% observed once, and the top ten hold around 15%. All patients were untreated before thyroid surgery. The sample was tumor tissue. These TCRs come from a female donor with papillary thyroid cancer or a benign thyroid nodule (not recorded which). Some clones in this sample may be carry-over from other donors' samples.

This clone showed up many times. Written as DNA, the CDR3 is TGTGCCAGCTACGGCAGGATAAGCACCGGGGAGCTGTTTTTT. Translating gives CASYGRISTGELFF. This chain connects TRBV27 to TRBJ2-2; D not certain. This CDR3 region has 14 residues. Trimming took 8 bases from V and 4 from J, leaving 14 bases between them. From germline, CDR1 is MNHEY and CDR2 SMNVEV (reference sequence).

This chain joins TRBV20-1 and TRBJ2-5; D uncertain. Per the germline V gene, CDR1 is DFQATT and CDR2 is SNEGSKA (reference sequence). The CDR3 has 14 amino acids. Trimming left V 6 bases short and J 5 bases short, with 19 bases between. The CDR3 coding sequence is TGCAGTGCACCATTCTACTCCCAATTCGAGACCCAGTACTTC. Residues: CSAPFYSQFETQYF.

The chain couples TRBV12-3 or TRBV12-4 to TRBJ1-3; unclear D gene. Trimming took 2 bases from V and 9 from J, leaving 8 bases between them. There are 12 residues in the CDR3. The chain's CDR3 is CASSLSDSTIYF. The CDR3 DNA reads TGTGCCAGCAGTTTAAGTGACTCCACCATATATTTT.

This sequence joins TRBV7-8 and TRBJ1-5, with D perhaps TRBD1 (5 bases). CDR3 length: 13 amino acids. The V end was cut by 5 bases, the J end by 1 base, with 6 bases between. Germline assignment: CDR1 SGHVS and CDR2 FQNEAQ. This CDR3 reads CASSEGSNQPQHF. The CDR3 DNA follows: TGTGCCAGCAGCGAGGGGAGCAATCAGCCCCAGCATTTT.

This clone was seen a few times. One end of the junction varies from germline; a read error may be responsible. This chain links TRBV12-3 or TRBV12-4 with TRBJ1-5; no clear D. The CDR3 covers 13 residues. CDR3 sequence (DNA): TGTGCCATCAGTTTTGGTAGCAATCAGCCCCAGCATTTT. Protein product: CAISFGSNQPQHF.

With respect to this clone: Other DNA sequences in this sample translate to the same CDR3. The chain carries TRBV19 and TRBJ1-5, with D perhaps matching TRBD1 (6 bases). Germline V CDR1 and CDR2: LNHDA, SQIVND (reference sequence). Trimming took off 6 bases at V and 6 bases at J, with 12 bases between the two ends. The CDR3 sequence is 13 residues long. CDR3 amino acids: CASSNRESQPQHF. The CDR3 nucleotides are TGTGCCAGTAGCAACAGGGAGAGTCAGCCCCAGCATTTT.

The chain combines TRBV15 with TRBJ2-5; D may be TRBD1 (5 bases). Germline V CDR1 and CDR2: LNHNV, YYDKDF (reference sequence). V was cut by 3 bases and J by 3 bases, with 11 bases left in between. CDR3 length equals 14 residues. The CDR3 protein is CATSRDITEETQYF. CDR3 coding DNA: TGTGCCACCAGCAGGGACATTACAGAAGAGACCCAGTACTTC.

The V gene is TRBV2, the J gene TRBJ1-6; D unresolved. This CDR3 region has 13 residues. Looked up from germline, CDR1 is SNHLY and CDR2 is FYNNEI. The germline V and J ends were trimmed by 4 bases and 3 bases, with 4 bases remaining between them. This CDR3 reads CASSADYNSPLHF. CDR3 DNA sequence: TGTGCCAGCAGTGCTGACTATAATTCACCCCTCCACTTT.

The chain has TRBV6-2 or TRBV6-3 and TRBJ1-5; D gene ambiguous. CDR3 length equals 16 residues. The germline V and J ends were trimmed by 4 bases and 0 bases, with 13 bases remaining between them. Germline CDR1 is MNHEY and CDR2 is SVGEGT. The CDR3 DNA reads as TGTGCCAGCAGTTCCCGGGCCCGATATAGCAATCAGCCCCAGCATTTT. Translating gives CASSSRARYSNQPQHF.

The V and J genes are TRBV5-1 and TRBJ2-1; D gene uncertain. Germline assignment: CDR1 SGHRS and CDR2 YFSETQ. Trimming pared 1 base from V and 6 bases from J, leaving 8 bases between. The CDR3 has 13 residues. CDR3 bases: TGCGCCAGCAGCTTGCGTACCACCAATGAGCAGTTCTTC. It codes for CASSLRTTNEQFF.

Only a few counts were recorded for this clone. The chain employs TRBV28 and TRBJ1-5; D perhaps matches TRBD1 (5 bases). Germline V CDR1 and CDR2: MDHEN, SYDVKM. V lost 5 bases, J lost 2 bases, and 10 bases lay in between. This CDR3 comprises 14 residues. CDR3 sequence (DNA): TGTGCCAGCAGTGGGGGGACCGGCAATCAGCCCCAGCATTTT. This gives the protein CASSGGTGNQPQHF.

V is TRBV12-3 or TRBV12-4 and J is TRBJ2-2; the match to TRBD1 covers 11 bases. This CDR3 region has 16 residues. V was clipped by 3 bases and J by 3 bases; unmatched bases: 3. Here the CDR3 reads CASSLLGQGDTGELFF. CDR3 bases: TGTGCCAGCAGTTTGTTGGGACAGGGGGACACCGGGGAGCTGTTTTTT.

This clone was detected a few times. CDR3 in DNA: TGTGCCAGTAGTAAAAAAAACAGTGCCAACTATGGCTACACCTTC. It translates to CASSKKNSANYGYTF. This rearrangement joins TRBV19 to TRBJ1-2; D ambiguous. The germline gives CDR1 LNHDA, CDR2 SQIVND (reference sequence). The CDR3 is 15 amino acids. Between the trimmed V and J ends, which lost 4 bases and 2 bases, there was a span of 14 bases.

Remarks on this clone: Other nucleotide sequences from this sample produce the same CDR3. The chain couples TRBV20-1 to TRBJ1-6; D not resolved. The CDR3 has 12 residues. In germline, CDR1 is DFQATT, CDR2 SNEGSKA (reference sequence). Trimming left V 4 bases short and J 8 bases short, with 9 bases between. The CDR3 loop is CSATLLDSPLHF. The DNA for the CDR3 is TGCAGTGCTACCTTACTGGATTCACCCCTCCACTTT.

V and J are TRBV5-1 and TRBJ2-2, with TRBD2 matching 12 bases. This CDR3 comprises 16 residues. After removal of 0 bases from V and 5 bases from J, the junction contained 2 bases not matched to a gene. CDR1 SGHRS and CDR2 YFSETQ come from the germline V gene. CDR3 in amino acids: CASSLEGTSGTGELFF. Written as DNA, the CDR3 is TGCGCCAGCAGCTTGGAAGGGACTAGCGGGACCGGGGAGCTGTTTTTT.

This clone was observed a handful of times. The CDR3 region is CASRPTGAGANVLTF. In DNA form, the CDR3 reads TGTGCCAGCAGGCCGACAGGGGCTGGGGCCAACGTCCTGACTTTC. The chain uses TRBV6-2 or TRBV6-3 and TRBJ2-6, with 8 bases matching TRBD1. Germline CDR1 reads MNHEY; CDR2 reads SVGEGT. With V trimmed by 6 bases and J by 2 bases, 3 bases remained unmatched. The CDR3 length is 15 residues.

V gene TRBV5-1 combines with J gene TRBJ2-3; D unresolved. CDR3 length equals 14 residues. Germline CDR1 is SGHRS and CDR2 is YFSETQ. The ends were cut back, 0 bases at V and 3 bases at J, with 8 bases in the middle. The CDR3 DNA is TGCGCCAGCAGCTTGGGAACTATGACAGATACGCAGTATTTT. Translation: CASSLGTMTDTQYF.

The chain uses TRBV20-1 and TRBJ2-3, with 10 bases identical to TRBD2. Germline trimming cut 0 bases from V and 10 bases from J; bases unmatched to any gene: 13. The CDR3 runs to 16 residues. Germline loops: CDR1 DFQATT, CDR2 SNEGSKA (reference sequence). This CDR3 is CSARDRGRIAGGAQYF. CDR3 in DNA: TGCAGTGCTAGAGACCGGGGGAGGATAGCGGGAGGAGCGCAGTATTTT.

This clone was detected a few times. The same CDR3 can be traced to other DNA sequences in this sample. The chain combines TRBV18 with TRBJ1-1; TRBD1 matches 7 bases. The CDR3 runs 16 residues. CDR1 KGHSH and CDR2 LQKENI come from the germline V gene. The J segment lost 1 base and the V segment lost 0 bases, leaving 5 bases of the junction unmatched. DNA of the CDR3: TGTGCCAGCTCACCACCCTCCAGGGGGTCGAACACTGAAGCTTTCTTT. Its translation is CASSPPSRGSNTEAFF.

This chain connects TRBV9 to TRBJ2-3; D is uncertain. Trimming shortened V by 4 bases and J by 2 bases, and 11 bases separated the two germline ends. Germline assignment: CDR1 SGDLS and CDR2 YYNGEE. CDR3 length: 14 amino acids. CDR3 DNA sequence: TGTGCCAGCAGCCTTCTAGGAGCCACAGATACGCAGTATTTT. Amino acids: CASSLLGATDTQYF.

This sequence joins TRBV24-1 and TRBJ2-3; TRBD1 aligns across 10 bases. The CDR3 loop spans 15 amino acids. Germline V gives CDR1 KGHDR, CDR2 SFDVKD. J gave up 4 bases and V 8 bases, and 8 bases lay outside the gene matches. CDR3 coding DNA: TGTGCCACCAAATCAGGGACAGGGGATTCAGATACGCAGTATTTT. Protein product: CATKSGTGDSDTQYF.

The rearrangement uses TRBV30 and TRBJ1-2; D may be TRBD1 (5 bases). Trimming cost V 2 bases and J 6 bases, with 25 bases left between them. Looked up from germline, CDR1 is GTSNPN and CDR2 is SVGIG (reference sequence). The CDR3 runs 17 residues. The CDR3 DNA follows: TGTGCCTGGAGTCTCCCCTCCGGGACCGCCTTTTATGATGGCTACACCTTC. It translates to CAWSLPSGTAFYDGYTF.

The rearrangement uses TRBV6-6 and TRBJ2-3, with D possibly matching TRBD2 (6 bases). This CDR3 is 15 amino acids long. Deletions cut 2 bases from V and 4 bases from J, with 13 bases between. Germline assignment: CDR1 MNHNY and CDR2 SVGAGI (reference sequence). The CDR3 is CASSYAGFGPDTQYF. DNA of the CDR3: TGTGCCAGCAGTTACGCGGGATTCGGGCCAGATACGCAGTATTTT.

This clone appeared a few times. The V gene is TRBV6-1, the J gene TRBJ2-7; no reliable D call. The CDR3 covers 13 residues. V was clipped by 2 bases and J by 3 bases, with 8 bases between them. CDR1 MNHNS and CDR2 SASEGT come from the germline V gene. CDR3 nucleotides: TGTGCCAGCAGTGAATACCCTAACTACGAGCAGTACTTC. Residues: CASSEYPNYEQYF.

The chain carries TRBV4-1 and TRBJ2-2; possibly TRBD1 for D (6 bases). The CDR3 is made up of 13 amino acids. CDR1 is MGHRA, CDR2 YSYEKL, per germline. Trimming took 6 bases from V and 5 from J, leaving 10 bases between them. The CDR3 region is CASRSGVTGELFF. The CDR3 DNA reads as TGCGCCAGCAGATCAGGGGTTACCGGGGAGCTGTTTTTT.

This clone showed up just a few times. The chain links TRBV28 to TRBJ1-2; D remains unclear. Between the trimmed V and J ends, which lost 4 bases and 6 bases, there was a span of 15 bases. The CDR3 runs to 14 residues. Germline V gene data show CDR1 as MDHEN and CDR2 as SYDVKM. CDR3 region: CASSYSAEFDGYTF. The CDR3 DNA reads as TGTGCCAGCAGTTACTCAGCCGAGTTTGATGGCTACACCTTC.